This paragraph reports one T cell receptor (beta chain). The record originates from a study of blood T cell repertoires in COVID-19. The wider study: Acute and convalescent COVID-19 samples came from the United States, Italy and Spain. Sample material is recorded as cDNA or gDNA derived from T cells, B-cell-depleted T cells, or PBMCs.

Sequenced by immunoSEQ multiplex PCR; TCRdb stores in-frame clones only, minus some. Among about 200,000 clones listed, around 80% were seen once. The specimen sequenced was peripheral blood. The TCR comes from a woman in her 70s with acute or convalescent COVID-19.

The CDR3 sequence is CASSIVGGGYNEQFF. The CDR3 nucleotides read TGTGCCAGTAGTATAGTCGGTGGCGGATACAATGAGCAGTTCTTC. The chain combines TRBV19 with TRBJ2-1; D gene unclear. The V gene lost 1 base and the J gene lost 4 bases, with 11 bases spanning the gap. The germline CDR1 and CDR2 sequences are LNHDA and SQIVND (reference sequence). The CDR3 contains 15 residues.